Listed below are T cell receptor beta chains from one sample, sequenced in a study of T cell clonotyping in hematopoietic cell transplantation. Clones were sequenced by immunoSEQ multiplex PCR, and TCRdb holds only the in-frame ones, with some missing. The sample lists roughly 14,000 clones, 85% to 90% occurring once. The starting material was PBMCs, obtained 100 days after allogeneic stem cell transplant. These receptors were collected from a male patient in his fifties who had an allogeneic stem cell transplant from an unrelated donor, so T cells may come from the graft donor. Some clones in this sample may be carry-over from other donors' samples. Both conserved end residues are part of each CDR3. Each record gives: D gene, V gene, CDR3 length, J gene, CDR3 protein. The D gene is left open where the match is weak.

D gene: NA; V gene: TRBV7-2; CDR3 length: 13; J gene: TRBJ1-1; CDR3 protein: CASSNRVGGEAFF
D gene: NA; V gene: TRBV6-5; CDR3 length: 15; J gene: TRBJ2-6; CDR3 protein: CASSYWNSGANVLTF
D gene: TRBD2; V gene: TRBV7-8; CDR3 length: 15; J gene: TRBJ2-1; CDR3 protein: CASSLVGLAGNEQFF
D gene: NA; V gene: TRBV11-1; CDR3 length: 13; J gene: TRBJ1-6; CDR3 protein: CASSNGQISPLHF
D gene: TRBD1; V gene: TRBV28; CDR3 length: 16; J gene: TRBJ1-1; CDR3 protein: CASSSRQGYMNTEAFF
D gene: TRBD2; V gene: TRBV11-2; CDR3 length: 15; J gene: TRBJ2-7; CDR3 protein: CASSHGTSGKYEQYF
D gene: TRBD1; V gene: TRBV7-3; CDR3 length: 17; J gene: TRBJ1-2; CDR3 protein: CASSLVGGAGGNYGYTF
D gene: NA; V gene: TRBV27; CDR3 length: 14; J gene: TRBJ1-2; CDR3 protein: CASSLGRPDGGYTF
D gene: TRBD1; V gene: TRBV9; CDR3 length: 14; J gene: TRBJ1-2; CDR3 protein: CASSEGGGDYGYTF
D gene: TRBD1; V gene: TRBV2; CDR3 length: 14; J gene: TRBJ1-1; CDR3 protein: CASSERDSSLEAFF
D gene: TRBD1; V gene: TRBV2; CDR3 length: 15; J gene: TRBJ1-5; CDR3 protein: CASSEQAGGYQPQHF
D gene: NA; V gene: TRBV5-6; CDR3 length: 16; J gene: TRBJ2-5; CDR3 protein: CASSPNMGNLQETQYF
D gene: NA; V gene: TRBV28; CDR3 length: 15; J gene: TRBJ1-5; CDR3 protein: CASRPPGRNNQPQHF
D gene: NA; V gene: TRBV7-9; CDR3 length: 11; J gene: TRBJ1-1; CDR3 protein: CASNRETEAFF
D gene: NA; V gene: TRBV20-1; CDR3 length: 11; J gene: TRBJ2-7; CDR3 protein: CSAPDLREQYF
D gene: NA; V gene: TRBV5-1; CDR3 length: 13; J gene: TRBJ2-1; CDR3 protein: CASSYGTGNEQFF
D gene: NA; V gene: TRBV4-1; CDR3 length: 18; J gene: TRBJ1-4; CDR3 protein: CASSLGVEHVATNEKLFF
D gene: NA; V gene: TRBV4-1; CDR3 length: 17; J gene: TRBJ2-7; CDR3 protein: CASSQEGPRAAPYEQYF
D gene: NA; V gene: TRBV6-5; CDR3 length: 12; J gene: TRBJ2-2; CDR3 protein: CASTSSAGELFF
D gene: TRBD2; V gene: TRBV29-1; CDR3 length: 18; J gene: TRBJ2-3; CDR3 protein: CSVESLGLAGDSTDTQYF
D gene: TRBD2; V gene: TRBV7-8; CDR3 length: 14; J gene: TRBJ2-1; CDR3 protein: CASSWTSANNEQFF
D gene: TRBD2; V gene: TRBV7-2; CDR3 length: 16; J gene: TRBJ2-7; CDR3 protein: CASSSDRLAGASEQYF
D gene: NA; V gene: TRBV4-1; CDR3 length: 14; J gene: TRBJ2-1; CDR3 protein: CASSHGVVAHEQFF
D gene: TRBD2; V gene: TRBV11-2; CDR3 length: 15; J gene: TRBJ2-5; CDR3 protein: CASSLAGVGQETQYF